A selection of T cell receptor beta chains follows, all from one sample in a study of blood T cell repertoires in COVID-19. Here immunoSEQ multiplex PCR was the method, and the copy in TCRdb shows in-frame clones only, minus some. This sample has 160,000 or so clones; 89% occur once, and the top ten carry roughly 3.1%. Sequenced input: peripheral blood. Receptors were obtained from a man aged 55 to 70 with acute or convalescent COVID-19. Each CDR3 is given with its conserved first and last residue. The order of the fields is CDR3 protein, V gene, J gene, CDR3 length.

CDR3aa: CASSSGSITLHF
v_gene: TRBV12-3/TRBV12-4
j_gene: TRBJ1-6
len: 12

CDR3aa: CAISEPDTTYEQYF
v_gene: TRBV10-3
j_gene: TRBJ2-7
len: 14

CDR3aa: CASSLEGLGLGTQYF
v_gene: TRBV5-6
j_gene: TRBJ2-3
len: 15

CDR3aa: CASHRPGQGAADTQYF
v_gene: TRBV5-1
j_gene: TRBJ2-3
len: 16

CDR3aa: CASSLGGKENEKLFF
v_gene: TRBV7-9
j_gene: TRBJ1-4
len: 15

CDR3aa: CASSQAPEQGTGNTIYF
v_gene: TRBV4-3
j_gene: TRBJ1-3
len: 17

CDR3aa: CASSQGAGGELFF
v_gene: TRBV18
j_gene: TRBJ2-2
len: 13

CDR3aa: CATSRDLGTGVEKLFF
v_gene: TRBV15
j_gene: TRBJ1-4
len: 16

CDR3aa: CASSYSSAGNEQFF
v_gene: TRBV6-5
j_gene: TRBJ2-1
len: 14

CDR3aa: CASSRTSGRVYIQYF
v_gene: TRBV6-2/TRBV6-3
j_gene: TRBJ2-4
len: 15

CDR3aa: CASSQDREQPQHF
v_gene: TRBV3-1/TRBV3-2
j_gene: TRBJ1-5
len: 13

CDR3aa: CASSLSPQINYGYTF
v_gene: TRBV7-2
j_gene: TRBJ1-2
len: 15

CDR3aa: CASAPGGTLAKNIQYF
v_gene: TRBV3-1/TRBV3-2
j_gene: TRBJ2-4
len: 16

CDR3aa: CASSIARGTEAFF
v_gene: TRBV19
j_gene: TRBJ1-1
len: 13

CDR3aa: CASSQAGFPYEQYF
v_gene: TRBV14
j_gene: TRBJ2-7
len: 14

CDR3aa: CASTQGHQPQHF
v_gene: TRBV6-6
j_gene: TRBJ1-5
len: 12

CDR3aa: CASSETGRGNYGYTF
v_gene: TRBV25-1
j_gene: TRBJ1-2
len: 15

CDR3aa: CASRPGSGNSNQPQHF
v_gene: TRBV7-2
j_gene: TRBJ1-5
len: 16

CDR3aa: CASSLQGTSTDTQYF
v_gene: TRBV5-1
j_gene: TRBJ2-3
len: 15

CDR3aa: CASSPTGGDNEKLFF
v_gene: TRBV7-9
j_gene: TRBJ1-4
len: 15

CDR3aa: CASSYRGVGGTIQYF
v_gene: TRBV6-5
j_gene: TRBJ2-4
len: 15

CDR3aa: CASSLVAGTDYNSPLHF
v_gene: TRBV5-1
j_gene: TRBJ1-6
len: 17

CDR3aa: CASSQVHRDFTEAFF
v_gene: TRBV4-1
j_gene: TRBJ1-1
len: 15

CDR3aa: CASSSGDLGAETQYF
v_gene: TRBV5-1
j_gene: TRBJ2-5
len: 15

CDR3aa: CASSLEGLSSTEAFF
v_gene: TRBV7-9
j_gene: TRBJ1-1
len: 15

CDR3aa: CASRPRWTGGTTDTQYF
v_gene: TRBV3-1/TRBV3-2
j_gene: TRBJ2-3
len: 17

CDR3aa: CSAVGGAEAFF
v_gene: TRBV20-1
j_gene: TRBJ1-1
len: 11

CDR3aa: CASSPRVTRRGGELFF
v_gene: TRBV7-2
j_gene: TRBJ2-2
len: 16

CDR3aa: CASRRGQDTEAFF
v_gene: TRBV12-3/TRBV12-4
j_gene: TRBJ1-1
len: 13

CDR3aa: CASKAGTDYGYTF
v_gene: TRBV27
j_gene: TRBJ1-2
len: 13

CDR3aa: CASSRDRLNYGYTF
v_gene: TRBV7-2
j_gene: TRBJ1-2
len: 14

CDR3aa: CASSYRGQNYGYTF
v_gene: TRBV6-5
j_gene: TRBJ1-2
len: 14

CDR3aa: CASSIGENTIYF
v_gene: TRBV2
j_gene: TRBJ1-3
len: 12

CDR3aa: CASSFGKNTEAFF
v_gene: TRBV5-4
j_gene: TRBJ1-1
len: 13

CDR3aa: CSVAFGQGNTEAFF
v_gene: TRBV29-1
j_gene: TRBJ1-1
len: 14

CDR3aa: CASSQESGLHNGYTF
v_gene: TRBV3-1/TRBV3-2
j_gene: TRBJ1-2
len: 15

CDR3aa: CASSLPGQGETQYF
v_gene: TRBV5-6
j_gene: TRBJ2-5
len: 14

CDR3aa: CASSNSQGSAYEQYF
v_gene: TRBV21-1
j_gene: TRBJ2-7
len: 15

CDR3aa: CASSVYTEAFF
v_gene: TRBV19
j_gene: TRBJ1-1
len: 11

CDR3aa: CASSPQRDRTNYGYTF
v_gene: TRBV18
j_gene: TRBJ1-2
len: 16

CDR3aa: CSASGSSGGVGDTQYF
v_gene: TRBV20-1
j_gene: TRBJ2-3
len: 16

CDR3aa: CATLQWYYGYTF
v_gene: TRBV6-5
j_gene: TRBJ1-2
len: 12

CDR3aa: CASSQNRVANYGYTF
v_gene: TRBV4-2
j_gene: TRBJ1-2
len: 15

CDR3aa: CAWSGGGYEQYF
v_gene: TRBV30
j_gene: TRBJ2-7
len: 12

CDR3aa: CASSLAQGTVYTF
v_gene: TRBV5-1
j_gene: TRBJ1-2
len: 13

CDR3aa: CASSYSGYSSGNTIYF
v_gene: TRBV6-5
j_gene: TRBJ1-3
len: 16

CDR3aa: CASSLISGGTGELFF
v_gene: TRBV6-2/TRBV6-3
j_gene: TRBJ2-2
len: 15

CDR3aa: CASSRRAGGRGSPLHF
v_gene: TRBV3-1/TRBV3-2
j_gene: TRBJ1-6
len: 16

CDR3aa: CSVEPPASGGGDEQFF
v_gene: TRBV29-1
j_gene: TRBJ2-1
len: 16

CDR3aa: CASSLKLPGGPRDTQYF
v_gene: TRBV5-6
j_gene: TRBJ2-3
len: 17

CDR3aa: CASSEALQGLTAGELFF
v_gene: TRBV2
j_gene: TRBJ2-2
len: 17

CDR3aa: CASRRTGSPEAFF
v_gene: TRBV6-5
j_gene: TRBJ1-1
len: 13

CDR3aa: CASSETQQSYGYTF
v_gene: TRBV2
j_gene: TRBJ1-2
len: 14

CDR3aa: CASSESFHAGNTIYF
v_gene: TRBV10-2
j_gene: TRBJ1-3
len: 15

CDR3aa: CSSGTGGASMGAFF
v_gene: TRBV29-1
j_gene: TRBJ1-1
len: 14

CDR3aa: CATSDNEQGLRGYTF
v_gene: TRBV24-1
j_gene: TRBJ1-2
len: 15

CDR3aa: CASSYGRWNTEAFF
v_gene: TRBV6-2/TRBV6-3
j_gene: TRBJ1-1
len: 14

CDR3aa: CASRSLTGSTEAFF
v_gene: TRBV27
j_gene: TRBJ1-1
len: 14

CDR3aa: CASWGSRNTGELFF
v_gene: TRBV7-9
j_gene: TRBJ2-2
len: 14